This TCR beta chain was captured by sequencing in a study of blood T cell repertoires in COVID-19. Across the whole study: Specimens from acute and convalescent COVID-19 originated in the United States, Italy and Spain. PBMCs, B-cell-depleted T cells, or T cells provided the cDNA or gDNA that made up the material.

Original data processing: Estimation of nucleated cell counts relied on the amplification of reference gene primers. The protocol was immunoSEQ multiplex PCR, while the TCRdb copy is restricted to in-frame clones and leaves out a portion. From that table come the V and J calls and clone size; the DNA was used to work out D and trimming. The sample carries some 160,000 clones, roughly 74% recorded once. Germline V gene lookup returns CDR1 MGHRA and CDR2 YSYEKL. The V end was cut by 4 bases, the J end by 4 bases, with 14 bases between. The CDR3 is 16 amino acids. The genes are TRBV4-1 and TRBJ2-6; TRBD2 might be the D (7 bases). Sequencing was done on a sample of peripheral blood. The TCR originated in a woman older than 75 with acute or convalescent COVID-19. CDR3 amino acids: CASSLRAGAGANVLTF. The CDR3 coding sequence is TGCGCCAGCAGCCTTCGGGCGGGGGCCGGGGCCAACGTCCTGACTTTC.